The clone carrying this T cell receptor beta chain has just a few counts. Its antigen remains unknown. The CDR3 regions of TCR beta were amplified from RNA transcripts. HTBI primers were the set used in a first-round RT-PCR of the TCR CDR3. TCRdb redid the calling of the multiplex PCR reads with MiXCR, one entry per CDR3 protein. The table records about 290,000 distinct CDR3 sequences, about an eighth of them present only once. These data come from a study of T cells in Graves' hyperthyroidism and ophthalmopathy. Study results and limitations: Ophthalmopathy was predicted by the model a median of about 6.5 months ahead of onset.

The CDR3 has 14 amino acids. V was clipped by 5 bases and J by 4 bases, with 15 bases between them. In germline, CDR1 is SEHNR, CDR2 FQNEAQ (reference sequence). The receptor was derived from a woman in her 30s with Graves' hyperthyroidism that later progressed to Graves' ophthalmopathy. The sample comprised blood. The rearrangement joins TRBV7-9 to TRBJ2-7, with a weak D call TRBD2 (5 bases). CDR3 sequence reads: CASSPPEGRYEQYF. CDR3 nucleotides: TGTGCCAGCAGCCCTCCCGAGGGCCGGTACGAGCAGTACTTC.